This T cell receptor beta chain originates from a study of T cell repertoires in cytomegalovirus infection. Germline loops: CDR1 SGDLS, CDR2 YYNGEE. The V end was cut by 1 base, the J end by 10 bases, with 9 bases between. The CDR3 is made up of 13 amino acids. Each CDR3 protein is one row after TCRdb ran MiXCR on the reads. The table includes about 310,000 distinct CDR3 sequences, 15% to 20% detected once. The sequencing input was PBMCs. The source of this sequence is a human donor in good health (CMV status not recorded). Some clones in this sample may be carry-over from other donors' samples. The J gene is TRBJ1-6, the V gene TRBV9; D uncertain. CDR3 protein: CASSVSGNSPLHF. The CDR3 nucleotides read TGTGCCAGCAGCGTATCCGGGAACTCACCCCTCCACTTT.